This paragraph reports one T cell receptor beta chain. Its antigen remains unidentified. This entry belongs to a study of T cell clusters in autoimmune cytopenias. Findings and limits, study-wide: TRB repertoire shifts in secondary cytopenia and chronic lymphocytic leukemia mostly reflected lymphoma, not autoimmunity. A dominant lymphoma-associated repertoire apparently masked the cluster-lack signature in secondary cytopenia versus chronic lymphocytic leukemia.

The germline CDR1 and CDR2 sequences are ENHRY and SYGVKD. This CDR3 is built from 13 residues. One tube held mixed TRB-A and TRB-B primer pools for touch-down PCR. After re-calling the multiplex PCR reads, TCRdb lists one entry per CDR3 protein, DNA absent. This sample's table has roughly 6,300 distinct CDR3 sequences. TRB amplification used approximately 250 ng of peripheral blood genomic DNA. These data were also reused for a study on T cell repertoires in aging, cancer and after chemotherapy. That paper adds: Healthy donor repertoires were recorded over several months to years and showed clear clonal overlap.

The sequenced sample was peripheral blood. This TCR was recovered from a human donor in good health. The gene calls are TRBV10-3 and TRBJ1-6; the TRBD1 assignment by TCRdb is unverifiable without DNA. The CDR3 loop is CAIRTGANSPLHF.